The T cell receptor beta chain described here comes from a study of shared clonotypes between healthy human individuals. In the study overall: Per donor, CD8 memory used one plate, CD8 naive used two, CD4 memory used three and CD4 naive used three. Study results and caveats: Exclusively blood specimens were collected; tissue repertoires likely differ. It was the non-shared clonotypes that had lower generation probabilities than clonotypes shared by all four donors.

Remarks on this clone: Its antigen is undetermined.

The protocol was immunoSEQ multiplex PCR, while the TCRdb copy is restricted to in-frame clones and leaves out a portion. Of 190,000 or so clones in the sample, 85% to 95% are singletons; the top ten hold around 0.067%. Division of CD4+ cells produced a CD45RA+ naive subset and a CD45RA-negative memory subset. The sequence was obtained from a woman aged 25 to 39 in good health. The sample consisted of naive CD4+ T cells sorted from blood. The subset denotes: CD45RA+ positively selected.

This CDR3 is CASSDSIGETQYF. In DNA, the CDR3 is TGTGCCAGCAGTGACTCGATCGGCGAGACCCAGTACTTC. This chain uses TRBV6-4 with TRBJ2-5; no firm D call. CDR1 and CDR2 from the germline V gene are MRHNA and SNTAGT. V was cut by 0 bases and J by 5 bases, with 7 bases left in between. The CDR3 has 13 amino acids.